Listed below are T cell receptor beta chains from one sample, sequenced in a study of shared clonotypes between healthy human individuals. Sequencing used immunoSEQ multiplex PCR; TCRdb keeps in-frame clones, though not all of them. The table shows under 1,100,000 clones, with about 75% occurring only once. The material sequenced was memory CD4+ T cells sorted from blood. The origin of the receptors is a man between 18 and 29 years old in good health. The CDR3 runs from the conserved cysteine through the conserved F or W. The D gene is left open where the match is weak. A clone size is listed for some rows: how often the clone was seen (once, few, many), or a class if it is expanded.

D gene	V gene	J gene	clone size	CDR3 DNA	CDR3 protein
.	TRBV28	TRBJ1-2	few	TGTGCCAGCAGTTTGCAGGGCCACTATGGCTACACCTTC	CASSLQGHYGYTF
.	TRBV7-7	TRBJ1-5	few	TGTGCTAGCAGCCCTTACGGGACAACACCTAATAGCAATCAGCCCCAGCATTTT	CASSPYGTTPNSNQPQHF
.	TRBV5-1	TRBJ2-1	.	TGCGCCAGCAGCTTGGCCGGTAGACAGCAGAACAATGAGCAGTTCTTC	CASSLAGRQQNNEQFF
TRBD1	TRBV6-1	TRBJ1-6	.	TGTGCCAGCAGTCAGGGCGGGACAGGATATTCACCCCTCCACTTT	CASSQGGTGYSPLHF
.	TRBV28	TRBJ2-1	.	TGTGCCAGCAGATCGCGTGAGCAGTTCTTC	CASRSREQFF
.	TRBV27	TRBJ1-1	.	TGTGCCAGCTGGCAGGCTAACACTGAAGCTTTCTTT	CASWQANTEAFF
.	TRBV7-2	TRBJ1-2	.	TGTGCCAGCAGCTTAGTATGGCAAGACGGCTACACCTTC	CASSLVWQDGYTF
TRBD2	TRBV6-1	TRBJ2-1	.	TGTGCCAGCAGTGAACTAGCGGGGTATAATGAGCAGTTCTTC	CASSELAGYNEQFF
.	TRBV6-1	TRBJ1-5	few	TGTGCCAGCCGAGGGTATAGCAATCAGCCCCAGCATTTT	CASRGYSNQPQHF
.	TRBV14	TRBJ2-7	once	TGTGCCAGCAGCCTAACCCCCGGGCCCCCATACTACGAGCAGTACTTC	CASSLTPGPPYYEQYF
TRBD2	TRBV30	TRBJ2-1	.	TGTGCCTGGGAGCGGGGTTCCTACAATGAGCAGTTCTTC	CAWERGSYNEQFF
TRBD1	TRBV28	TRBJ1-2	.	TGTGCCAGCAGTACAGGGGGCGACTATGGCTACACCTTC	CASSTGGDYGYTF
.	TRBV10-3	TRBJ1-4	.	TGTGCCATCAGTGAGTCGCGGGTTCTTCATGAAAAACTGTTTTTT	CAISESRVLHEKLFF
.	TRBV5-4	TRBJ2-5	.	TGTGCCAGCAGCTTGGTCTCACGGGGGTCGGAGACCCAGTACTTC	CASSLVSRGSETQYF
TRBD1	TRBV7-2	TRBJ1-6	.	TGTGCCAGCAGCTTCCGACAGGGAAATTCACCCCTCCACTTT	CASSFRQGNSPLHF
.	TRBV7-2	TRBJ1-5	.	TGTGCCAGCAGCTTAGGAGCGGGGGAGAGCAATCAGCCCCAGCATTTT	CASSLGAGESNQPQHF
TRBD1	TRBV5-4	TRBJ1-3	.	TGTGCCAGCAGCAGCCGGGACAGGGGACACACCATATATTTT	CASSSRDRGHTIYF
.	TRBV18	TRBJ2-7	.	TGTGCCAGCTCACCTTCCACGGGTCCCTACGAGCAGTACTTC	CASSPSTGPYEQYF
.	TRBV4-1	TRBJ2-7	.	TGCGCCAGCAGCCAAGAGTGGACTTTCAGCTCCTACGAGCAGTACTTC	CASSQEWTFSSYEQYF
TRBD1	TRBV5-1	TRBJ2-2	few	TGCGCCAGCAGCCTGGACAGGTCGAACACCGGGGAGCTGTTTTTT	CASSLDRSNTGELFF
TRBD2	TRBV28	TRBJ2-3	once	TGTGCCAGCAGTTTTAGGCAGCGGGGTACTGCTGGTACAGATACGCAGTATTTT	CASSFRQRGTAGTDTQYF
TRBD2	TRBV19	TRBJ2-2	.	TGTGCCAGTAACCGCGGGGGAAAAACCGGGGAGCTGTTTTTT	CASNRGGKTGELFF
.	TRBV11-1	TRBJ2-5	.	TGTGCCAGCAGCTTAGGTTGGGAGACCCAGTACTTC	CASSLGWETQYF
TRBD1	TRBV4-3	TRBJ1-3	.	TGCGCCAGCAGCCAATGGACAGGGGGCTCTGGAAACACCATATATTTT	CASSQWTGGSGNTIYF
.	TRBV15	TRBJ1-5	.	TGTGCCACCAGGGACCTATACGGGGACCTCAGTCAGCCCCAGCATTTT	CATRDLYGDLSQPQHF
.	TRBV27	TRBJ1-5	once	TGTGCCAGCAGACTTCAGGGGTATAGCAATCAGCCCCAGCATTTT	CASRLQGYSNQPQHF
.	TRBV25-1	TRBJ1-3	.	TGTGCCAGCAGTGAATCCGGGGGGATCTCTGGAAACACCATATATTTT	CASSESGGISGNTIYF
.	TRBV2	TRBJ1-2	.	TGTGCCAGCAGTGGTGGGCCCTATGGCTACACCTTC	CASSGGPYGYTF
.	TRBV28	TRBJ2-2	once	TGTGCCAGCAGTTTAGGAGGACTCTCCACCGGGGAGCTGTTTTTT	CASSLGGLSTGELFF
.	TRBV6-5	TRBJ1-2	.	TGTGCCAGCAGTCCCCCCGGCCAGGGCGGTGGCTACACCTTC	CASSPPGQGGGYTF
TRBD1	TRBV6-6	TRBJ1-3	.	TGTGCCAGCAGAGATACAGGGGGTGGAAACACCATATATTTT	CASRDTGGGNTIYF
TRBD2	TRBV5-1	TRBJ2-5	few	TGCGCCAGCAGCGGGACTAGCCAAGAGACCCAGTACTTC	CASSGTSQETQYF
.	TRBV5-4	TRBJ2-3	.	TGTGCCAGCAGCCCAACTAGCACAGATACGCAGTATTTT	CASSPTSTDTQYF
TRBD1	TRBV7-8	TRBJ2-7	once	TGTGCCAGCAGCTTAGGGGGGACAGGGTACGAGCAGTACTTC	CASSLGGTGYEQYF
TRBD2	TRBV25-1	TRBJ2-7	.	TGTGCCAGCAGTGAATCCCAAATGAGCGGGGGTAAGGGCGAGCAGTACTTC	CASSESQMSGGKGEQYF
.	TRBV7-2	TRBJ1-1	.	TGTGCCAGCAGCTTAAGAGAAGGGACTGAAGCTTTCTTT	CASSLREGTEAFF
.	TRBV9	TRBJ2-2	.	TGTGCCAGCAGCCAGTCTTGGGGCCCGGGGACCGGGGAGCTGTTTTTT	CASSQSWGPGTGELFF
.	TRBV5-1	TRBJ1-3	.	TGCGCCAGCAGCCCCGACCGAAACTCTGGAAACACCATATATTTT	CASSPDRNSGNTIYF
.	TRBV12-5	TRBJ2-7	.	TGTGCTAGTGGTCCAGGGGTAGGCTCCTACGAGCAGTACTTC	CASGPGVGSYEQYF
.	TRBV6-5	TRBJ2-2	.	TGTGCCGTCCGGAGAGAGAAGTCGGCCGGGGAGCTGTTTTTT	CAVRREKSAGELFF
.	TRBV27	TRBJ2-2	.	TGTGCCAGCAGTTTTGAGCCATACGGCACCGGGGAGCTGTTTTTT	CASSFEPYGTGELFF
TRBD1	TRBV5-1	TRBJ1-4	.	TGCGCCAGCAGCTTTGGACAGGGGAACGAAAAACTGTTTTTT	CASSFGQGNEKLFF
.	TRBV6-5	TRBJ1-5	.	TGTGCCAGCAGGCCGACAGATTATAGCAATCAGCCCCAGCATTTT	CASRPTDYSNQPQHF
TRBD1	TRBV25-1	TRBJ2-5	.	TGTGCCAGCAGTTATCCAGGGGGCTGGGAGACCCAGTACTTC	CASSYPGGWETQYF
.	TRBV28	TRBJ2-7	.	TGTGCCAGCAGTTTATCGTGGAGGGGTCCCTACGAGCAGTACTTC	CASSLSWRGPYEQYF
TRBD2	TRBV9	TRBJ2-7	.	TGTGCCAGCAGCATCGCGGGGGGCGAGAACGAGCAGTACTTC	CASSIAGGENEQYF
.	TRBV2	TRBJ2-7	.	TGTGCCAGCAGTGCGCCGGGACCCGCCTCCTACGAGCAGTACTTC	CASSAPGPASYEQYF
.	TRBV28	TRBJ2-5	.	TGTGCCAGCAGTGCCTCCGGGACAAAAGAATACTTC	CASSASGTKEYF
.	TRBV19	TRBJ1-1	many	TGTGCCAGTAGTGGTCGGGGGAGGCGTTTTGCTGCTTTCTTT	CASSGRGRRFAAFF
.	TRBV5-1	TRBJ2-2	.	TGCGCCAGCAGCGCCGCTAGGGAGGCCGGGGAGCTGTTTTTT	CASSAAREAGELFF
.	TRBV10-3	TRBJ1-5	.	TGTGCCATCAGTGCGTCCCAGCAGCCCCAGCATTTT	CAISASQQPQHF
.	TRBV2	TRBJ2-3	once	TGTGCCACCAGCAGGTCACAGGGAGATACGCAGTATTTT	CATSRSQGDTQYF
.	TRBV5-1	TRBJ2-2	once	TGCGCCAGCAGCCAGCAACTCTTGAACACCGGGGAGCTGTTTTTT	CASSQQLLNTGELFF
.	TRBV14	TRBJ1-3	.	TGTGCCAGCACCTACGAGGCATGGACAGATGGAAACACCATATATTTT	CASTYEAWTDGNTIYF
.	TRBV27	TRBJ1-6	.	TGTGCCAGCAGTTTAAATGGTCTGGGGAATTCACCCCTCCACTTT	CASSLNGLGNSPLHF
TRBD2	TRBV11-2	TRBJ2-1	.	TGTGCCAGCAGCATTGGACTAGCGGGGGGACACAATGAGCAGTTCTTC	CASSIGLAGGHNEQFF
.	TRBV9	TRBJ2-1	.	TGTGCCAGCAGCCCTCGAGAGAAGACCTACAATGAGCAGTTCTTC	CASSPREKTYNEQFF
.	TRBV6-5	TRBJ2-7	once	TGTGCCAGCAGCCGCACGTCGACTAGCTACGAGCAGTACTTC	CASSRTSTSYEQYF
.	TRBV7-2	TRBJ1-2	.	TGTGCCAGCAGCTTCGGGCCCCCAGGGGGCTACACCTTC	CASSFGPPGGYTF
.	TRBV9	TRBJ2-5	.	TGTGCCAGCAGCGTAGTGGGGACACTGGGTGAGACCCAGTACTTC	CASSVVGTLGETQYF